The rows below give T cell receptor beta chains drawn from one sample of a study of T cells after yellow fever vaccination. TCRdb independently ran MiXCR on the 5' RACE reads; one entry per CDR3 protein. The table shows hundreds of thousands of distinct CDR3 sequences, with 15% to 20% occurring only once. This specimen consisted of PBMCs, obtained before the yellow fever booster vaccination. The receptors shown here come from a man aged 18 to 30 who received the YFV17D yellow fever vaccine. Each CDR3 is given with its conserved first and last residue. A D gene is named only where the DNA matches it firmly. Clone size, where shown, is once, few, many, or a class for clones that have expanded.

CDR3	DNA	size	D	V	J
CASSLDTGSYNEQFF	TGCGCCAGCAGCTTGGATACCGGCTCCTACAATGAGCAGTTCTTC	few	.	TRBV5-1	TRBJ2-1
CASSLLAGGKDTQYF	TGTGCCAGCAGCCTACTAGCGGGGGGGAAAGATACGCAGTATTTT	few	TRBD2	TRBV7-3	TRBJ2-3
CASGPPSVYNEQFF	TGTGCTAGTGGGCCTCCTTCCGTATACAATGAGCAGTTCTTC	.	.	TRBV12-5	TRBJ2-1
CAGGTGLGSSYNEQFF	TGTGCCGGGGGGACAGGGTTGGGTAGCTCCTACAATGAGCAGTTCTTC	.	TRBD1	TRBV28	TRBJ2-1
CASTRGGGRSYNEQFF	TGTGCCAGCACCCGAGGAGGGGGGAGGTCCTACAATGAGCAGTTCTTC	few	.	TRBV13	TRBJ2-1
CASSLAVQGTEAFF	TGTGCCAGCAGCTTAGCCGTCCAGGGCACTGAAGCTTTCTTT	.	.	TRBV7-2	TRBJ1-1
CASSWYRGSEAFF	TGTGCCAGCAGCTGGTACAGGGGATCTGAAGCTTTCTTT	many	TRBD1	TRBV7-3	TRBJ1-1
CASSQIGGGPYEQYF	TGCGCCAGCAGCCAAATAGGCGGGGGTCCTTACGAGCAGTACTTC	.	TRBD2	TRBV4-3	TRBJ2-7
CATSPQGGTGELFF	TGTGCCACCAGCCCCCAGGGAGGCACCGGGGAGCTGTTTTTT	.	.	TRBV15	TRBJ2-2
CSAISGEAYEQYF	TGCAGTGCCATTAGTGGGGAAGCCTACGAGCAGTACTTC	few	.	TRBV20-1	TRBJ2-7
CASSPSGGAAKTQYF	TGTGCCAGCAGCCCCAGCGGGGGGGCGGCGAAGACCCAGTACTTC	few	TRBD2	TRBV7-2	TRBJ2-5
CASARQGIRDTQYF	TGTGCTAGCGCAAGACAGGGTATTAGAGATACGCAGTATTTT	once	TRBD1	TRBV7-7	TRBJ2-3
CASSLAPRGAVKTQYF	TGTGCCAGCAGCTTAGCGCCCCGGGGGGCCGTCAAGACCCAGTACTTC	few	.	TRBV7-2	TRBJ2-5
CASRPGGGSSYNEQFF	TGCGCCAGCAGGCCGGGGGGGGGAAGCTCCTACAATGAGCAGTTCTTC	many	TRBD2	TRBV5-1	TRBJ2-1
CASSPQTRDRRYNEQFF	TGTGCCAGCAGTCCCCAGACCCGGGACAGAAGATACAATGAGCAGTTCTTC	.	TRBD1	TRBV12-3/TRBV12-4	TRBJ2-1
CASSPDGNEAFF	TGTGCCAGCTCACCGGACGGCAATGAAGCTTTCTTT	few	.	TRBV18	TRBJ1-1